The 3 T cell receptor beta chains in this list originate from one sample, sequenced in a study of blood T cell repertoires in COVID-19 (dated by TCRdb to about 2020). The library was generated by the immunoSEQ multiplex PCR assay. As stored in TCRdb, this immuneACCESS dataset retains in-frame rearrangements with V and J assigned. A fraction of the clones does not appear; measured against another copy, unresolved V genes explain less than half of the discrepancy, and the remainder lacks a known reason. The sample profile shows 40,000 to 55,000 clones; around 82% of them were found once. The top ten clones comprise about 5.2% of the sample. The specimen was peripheral blood. These receptors all come from a human donor in a cohort sampled during active COVID-19.

The table lists this clone with a count of one. In DNA form, the CDR3 reads TGTGCCAGTAGGTCGGAGACTACAAACACCGGGGAGCTGTTTTTT. Amino acids: CASRSETTNTGELFF. This chain uses TRBV19 with TRBJ2-2, with D perhaps matching TRBD2 (5 bases). The CDR3 consists of 15 residues. CDR1 and CDR2 from the germline V gene are LNHDA and SQIVND (reference sequence). The V and J ends lost 6 bases and 2 bases respectively, with 13 bases between them.

The chain employs TRBV9 and TRBJ2-3, with 8 bases that match TRBD2. V lost 0 bases to trimming and J lost 5 bases; unmatched junction nucleotides: 8. This CDR3 has 16 amino acids. Germline V lookup: CDR1 SGDLS, CDR2 YYNGEE. The DNA for the CDR3 is TGTGCCAGCAGCGTAGGGGCCGGGGGGGCAGGAGATACGCAGTATTTT. Residues: CASSVGAGGAGDTQYF.

V and J are TRBV6-6 and TRBJ2-1, with TRBD1 matching 11 bases. CDR1 and CDR2 from the germline V gene are MNHNY and SVGAGI (reference sequence). J gave up 8 bases and V 7 bases, and 7 bases lay outside the gene matches. The CDR3 sequence is 14 residues long. The CDR3 loop is CASTPGQGAYEQFF. CDR3 coding DNA: TGTGCCAGCACTCCTGGACAGGGGGCGTATGAGCAGTTCTTC.